The 14 T cell receptor beta chains below come from one sample, sequenced in a study of cytomegalovirus exposure and HLA in healthy donors. It was with 60 Vbeta and 13 Jbeta primers that the PCR ran. The table came from immunoSEQ multiplex PCR; TCRdb's copy has only in-frame clones and leaves some out. The sample has roughly 190,000 clones, more than 65% seen once. The source material was PBMCs. These receptors came from a man aged 50 to 59 in good health and CMV-seronegative.

The chain carries TRBV5-6 and TRBJ2-1, with TRBD1 identical over 10 bases. The V gene end was trimmed by 5 bases and the J gene end by 8 bases; junction bases not matched to a gene: 4. The length of the CDR3 is 13 residues. The germline V gene encodes CDR1 SGHDT and CDR2 YYEEEE. CDR3 in DNA: TGTGCCAGCAGACGGGACAGGGGACATGAGCAGTTCTTC. Protein sequence: CASRRDRGHEQFF. Drawing the rest from reference TRBV5-6 and TRBJ2-1, the complete variable domain is DAGVTQSPTHLIKTRGQQVTLRCSPKSGHDTVSWYQQALGQGPQFIFQYYEEEERQRGNFPDRFSGHQFPNYSSELNVNALLLGDSALYLCASRRDRGHEQFFGPGTRLTVL.

J is TRBJ1-1 and V is TRBV5-5; D uncertain. The germline gives CDR1 SGHKS, CDR2 YYEKEE (reference sequence). The CDR3 extends over 12 amino acids. V was trimmed by 0 bases and J by 5 bases, leaving 5 bases between them. The CDR3 sequence: CASSLGRTEAFF. The CDR3 DNA reads as TGTGCCAGCAGCTTGGGGCGGACTGAAGCTTTCTTT. Using reference TRBV5-5 and TRBJ1-1 for the parts outside the CDR3, the full variable domain is DAGVTQSPTHLIKTRGQQVTLRCSPISGHKSVSWYQQVLGQGPQFIFQYYEKEERGRGNFPDRFSARQFPNYSSELNVNALLLGDSALYLCASSLGRTEAFFGQGTRLTVV.

The gene calls are TRBV5-1 and TRBJ2-7, with D hard to call. Germline V gives CDR1 SGHRS, CDR2 YFSETQ. The CDR3 loop spans 15 amino acids. V was pared by 4 bases and J by 6 bases, with 20 bases between. CDR3 sequence (DNA): TGCGCCAGCAGCCGAACCGACATGAAGGTCGGCGAGCAGTACTTC. Translated, it gives CASSRTDMKVGEQYF.

V gene TRBV10-3 combines with J gene TRBJ2-7; 11 bases are a match to TRBD1. V gave up 4 bases and J gave up 0 bases; unmatched junction bases: 2. The CDR3 sequence is 15 residues long. The germline V gene encodes CDR1 ENHRY and CDR2 SYGVKD. The CDR3 reads CAISAGTGGSYEQYF. CDR3 nucleotides: TGTGCCATCAGTGCCGGGACAGGGGGCTCCTACGAGCAGTACTTC.

The chain carries TRBV19 and TRBJ2-5; D might be TRBD2 (7 bases). The V end lost 5 bases, the J end lost 5 bases, and 15 bases lay between the germline ends. Germline CDR1 is LNHDA and CDR2 is SQIVND (reference sequence). This CDR3 spans 14 amino acids. CDR3 region: CASSGGAGSETQYF. CDR3 DNA sequence: TGTGCCAGTAGTGGGGGGGCGGGATCGGAGACCCAGTACTTC.

This chain links TRBV19 with TRBJ1-2; the match to TRBD1 covers 7 bases. The V gene's germline CDR1 is LNHDA and CDR2 SQIVND (reference sequence). The CDR3 contains 18 residues. With V trimmed by 3 bases and J by 4 bases, 17 bases remained unmatched. The CDR3, as DNA: TGTGCCAGTAGTATTCCACGACAGGGACATAGCCCCCGCTATGGCTACACCTTC. Translation gives CASSIPRQGHSPRYGYTF.

The chain carries TRBV7-9 and TRBJ1-2, with D unclear. V was shortened by 2 bases and J by 4 bases, with 8 bases between the two germline ends. CDR1 and CDR2 (germline): SEHNR, FQNEAQ (reference sequence). The CDR3 length is 13 residues. CDR3 in amino acids: CASSLLSGYGYTF. The CDR3, as DNA: TGTGCCAGCAGCTTATTGAGTGGCTATGGCTACACCTTC.

The gene calls are TRBV29-1 and TRBJ2-2; D possibly corresponds to TRBD1 (5 bases). Germline values: CDR1 SQVTM, CDR2 ANQGSEA. The CDR3 totals 13 residues. The V and J ends lost 6 bases and 4 bases respectively, with 12 bases between them. The CDR3 nucleotides read TGCAGCGTACTGGGAAGGGGCACCGGGGAGCTGTTTTTT. Translating gives CSVLGRGTGELFF.

This clone was recorded once. The J gene is TRBJ2-1, the V gene TRBV7-2; 10 bases line up with TRBD1. Germline lookup yields CDR1 SGHTA and CDR2 FQGNSA. CDR3 length: 13 residues. Unmatched junction bases numbered 1, after V lost 9 bases and J lost 2 bases. CDR3: CASGTGAYNEQFF. The CDR3, as DNA: TGTGCCAGTGGGACAGGGGCCTACAATGAGCAGTTCTTC.

The chain recombines TRBV2 with TRBJ2-5; 13 bases are shared with TRBD2. The CDR3 is made up of 15 amino acids. V gave up 6 bases and J gave up 5 bases; unmatched junction bases: 6. In germline, CDR1 is SNHLY, CDR2 FYNNEI. The CDR3 is CASSVLAGGQETQYF. CDR3 coding DNA: TGTGCCAGCAGCGTACTAGCGGGGGGGCAGGAGACCCAGTACTTC.

This chain links TRBV11-2 with TRBJ1-3, with D uncertain. CDR1 is SGHAT, CDR2 FQNNGV, per germline. The CDR3 has 14 amino acids. V was clipped by 1 base and J by 3 bases, with 7 bases between them. CDR3: CASSLGRGGNTIYF. As DNA, the CDR3 is TGTGCCAGCAGCTTAGGGCGGGGTGGAAACACCATATATTTT.

The chain uses TRBV7-9 and TRBJ1-1; TRBD1 matches 8 bases. Germline V gene sequence: CDR1 SEHNR, CDR2 FQNEAQ (reference sequence). V trimming: 3 bases; J trimming: 4 bases; junction bases outside the gene matches: 4. The CDR3 spans 14 residues. The CDR3 loop is CASSLQGAATEAFF. As DNA, the CDR3 is TGTGCCAGCAGCTTGCAGGGGGCGGCCACTGAAGCTTTCTTT.

The chain uses TRBV7-3 and TRBJ1-1; a weak D match, TRBD1 (6 bases). Germline CDR1 SGHTA, CDR2 FQGTGA. The CDR3 loop spans 13 amino acids. V lost 5 bases to trimming and J lost 6 bases, with 13 bases between them. The CDR3, as DNA: TGTGCCAGCAGCCCCTCGTCAGGGGCTGAAGCTTTCTTT. This translates into CASSPSSGAEAFF.

CDR3 DNA: TGTGCCAGCAGCTTAAATCAACAGGGGTTCTTACGGGACACTGAAGCTTTCTTT. The encoded protein is CASSLNQQGFLRDTEAFF. V gene TRBV7-2 combines with J gene TRBJ1-1; 7 bases agree with TRBD1. Per the germline V gene, CDR1 is SGHTA and CDR2 is FQGNSA. The CDR3 totals 18 residues. Trimming took 2 bases from V and 3 from J; bases not matched to a gene: 15.